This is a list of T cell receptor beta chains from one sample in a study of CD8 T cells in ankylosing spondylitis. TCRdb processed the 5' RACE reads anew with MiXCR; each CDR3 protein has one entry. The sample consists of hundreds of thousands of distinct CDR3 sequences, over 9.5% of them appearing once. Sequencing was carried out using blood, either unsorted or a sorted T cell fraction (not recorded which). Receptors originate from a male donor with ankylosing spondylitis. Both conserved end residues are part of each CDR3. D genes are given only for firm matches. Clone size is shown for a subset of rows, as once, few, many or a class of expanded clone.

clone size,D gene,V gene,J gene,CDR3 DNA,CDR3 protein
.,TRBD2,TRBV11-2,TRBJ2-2,TGTGCCAGCAGCTTAGTTCCTAGCGGGGCCTTGAACACCGGGGAGCTGTTTTTT,CASSLVPSGALNTGELFF
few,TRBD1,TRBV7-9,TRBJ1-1,TGTGCCAGCAGCCAGACAGGGCTGGGTGAAGCTTTCTTT,CASSQTGLGEAFF
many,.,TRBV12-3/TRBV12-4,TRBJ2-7,TGTGCCAGCAGTTATGGCAGGTACTCCTACGAGCAGTACTTC,CASSYGRYSYEQYF
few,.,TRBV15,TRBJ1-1,TGTGCCACCAGCAGAGATCCCAGGGTGAACACTGAAGCTTTCTTT,CATSRDPRVNTEAFF
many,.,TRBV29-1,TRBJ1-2,TGCAGCGTTGAAGGACAGGAAAAAGTGGGAGGCGGCTACACCTTC,CSVEGQEKVGGGYTF
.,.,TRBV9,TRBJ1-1,TGTGCCAGCAGCGTAGAGAGTAGGAACACTGAAGCTTTCTTT,CASSVESRNTEAFF
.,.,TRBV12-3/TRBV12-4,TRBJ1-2,TGTGCCAGCAGCGTCGGTTGGGCTGGCTACACCTTC,CASSVGWAGYTF
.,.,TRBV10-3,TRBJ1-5,TGTGCCATCAGTGGAGGTGGGATGGGCAATCAGCCCCAGCATTTT,CAISGGGMGNQPQHF
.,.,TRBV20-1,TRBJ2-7,TGCAGTGCTAGAGATAGAGGGAGGAAGGAGTACTTC,CSARDRGRKEYF
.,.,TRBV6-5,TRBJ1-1,TGTGCCAGCAGTTACGGGGGACGGACGGTCACTGAAGCTTTCTTT,CASSYGGRTVTEAFF
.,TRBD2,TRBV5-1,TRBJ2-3,TGCGCCAGCAGCTTGGCCCGGGAAGCGGGGGGTCGCACAGATACGCAGTATTTT,CASSLAREAGGRTDTQYF
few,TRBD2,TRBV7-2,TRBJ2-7,TGTGCCAGCAGCTTAGTACTAGCGGGAGCGGGAGAGCAGTACTTC,CASSLVLAGAGEQYF
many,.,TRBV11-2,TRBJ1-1,TGTGCCAGCAGCTTAGGTCCAGGAGACACTGAAGCTTTCTTT,CASSLGPGDTEAFF
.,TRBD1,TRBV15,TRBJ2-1,TGTGCCACCAGTAGGACAGGGAAGCTCTACAATGAGCAGTTCTTC,CATSRTGKLYNEQFF
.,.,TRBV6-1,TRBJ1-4,TGTGCCAGCAGGAATACAGGGCTCGAAAAACTGTTTTTT,CASRNTGLEKLFF
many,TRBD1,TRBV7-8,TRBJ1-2,TGTGCCAGCAGCGGGGACAGGCGTTATGGCTACACCTTC,CASSGDRRYGYTF
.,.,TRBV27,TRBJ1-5,TGTGCCAGCAGCCGGGACAACCGCAATCAGCCCCAGCATTTT,CASSRDNRNQPQHF
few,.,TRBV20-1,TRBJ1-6,TGCAGTGCTAGAGCGGACAGTTCACCCCTCCACTTT,CSARADSSPLHF
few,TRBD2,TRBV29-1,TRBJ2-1,TGCAGCGTTGGCCTTCTAGCGGGGACAAATGAGCAGTTCTTC,CSVGLLAGTNEQFF
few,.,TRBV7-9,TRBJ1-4,TGTGCCAGCAGCTTAGGGAACAAATGGAGTGAAAAACTGTTTTTT,CASSLGNKWSEKLFF
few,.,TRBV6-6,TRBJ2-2,TGTGCCAGCAGTTACGACGGCTCCGGGGAGCTGTTTTTT,CASSYDGSGELFF
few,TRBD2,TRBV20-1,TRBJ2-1,TGCAGTGCTAGAGATCAGAGACTAGCGGGGGCCACCTCCTACAATGAGCAGTTCTTC,CSARDQRLAGATSYNEQFF
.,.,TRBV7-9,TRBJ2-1,TGTGCCAGCAGCCGCAACACAGGCGATGAGCAGTTCTTC,CASSRNTGDEQFF
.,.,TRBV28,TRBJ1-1,TGTGCCAGCAGTTTACGGGGGAGAAGGACTGAAGCTTTCTTT,CASSLRGRRTEAFF
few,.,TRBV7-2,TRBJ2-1,TGTGCCAGCAGCCCGACTACGGCGGATCGCTCCTACAATGAGCAGTTCTTC,CASSPTTADRSYNEQFF
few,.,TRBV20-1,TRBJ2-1,TGCAGTGCTGTCGACCCCCATACCTACAATGAGCAGTTCTTC,CSAVDPHTYNEQFF